Reported below is one T cell receptor (beta chain). Its target is not known. This CDR3 spans 16 amino acids. The V gene's germline CDR1 is SEHNR and CDR2 FQNEAQ (reference sequence). The trim removed 6 bases at V and 4 bases at J, leaving 12 bases unmatched. The entry originates in a study of Ad26.COV2.S vaccination and SARS-CoV-2 variants. Findings and limits, study-wide: Total responses of T cells may have been underestimated by the analyses of TCR breadth and depth. Vaccine recipients surpassed placebo recipients in spike-specific TCR breadth.

Method: immunoSEQ multiplex PCR; TCRdb's copy keeps in-frame clones and lacks some. In the table there are some 350,000 clones, about 90% of which are singletons. The input for sequencing was peripheral blood, taken after recovery from COVID-19. The chain has TRBV7-9 and TRBJ1-2; TRBD1 matches at 9 bases. The receptor's source is a human donor who had recovered from COVID-19. CDR3 bases: TGTGCCAGCAGGGGGTCGTTTAAGACAGGGGGCTATGGCTACACCTTC. As protein: CASRGSFKTGGYGYTF.